These 19 T cell receptor beta chains were all obtained from the same sample, sequenced in a study of persistence of HIV-infected CD4 T cells. The immunoSEQ assay was version 4, run in survey mode. Method: immunoSEQ multiplex PCR; TCRdb's copy keeps in-frame clones and lacks some. The sample has 25,000 to 35,000 clones, roughly four fifths seen once. Their antigen targets remain unknown. Lysates of CMV-infected fibroblasts at approximately 9.6 ug/mL stimulated these cells. Sorted nonresponding memory CD4+ T cells were CD40L-negative, CD69-negative, CD45RO-high. The material was CD4+ T cells sorted from PBMCs after approximately 19-hour stimulation, obtained from a patient who received antiretroviral therapy. These receptors originate from an adult man with HIV who was CMV-seropositive.

For the CDR3, the DNA is TGCAGTGCTAGTGGCGTCCCCGGGGAGCTGTTTTTT. The encoded protein is CSASGVPGELFF. The chain links TRBV20-1 to TRBJ2-2; unclear D gene. The CDR3 runs to 12 residues. V was pared by 3 bases and J by 6 bases, with 8 bases between. Germline loops: CDR1 DFQATT, CDR2 SNEGSKA (reference sequence).

This clone was seen only once. The CDR3 DNA reads TGTGCCAGCAGCCGACGACAGTTCACAGATACGCAGTATTTT. It is translated as CASSRRQFTDTQYF. The rearrangement joins TRBV14 to TRBJ2-3; tentative D call: TRBD1 (5 bases). The CDR3 runs to 14 residues. CDR1 is SGHDN and CDR2 is FVKESK in the germline V gene. The V and J ends lost 4 bases and 2 bases respectively, with 10 bases between them.

The chain employs TRBV7-2 and TRBJ1-3; a weak D match, TRBD1 (6 bases). V was clipped by 6 bases and J by 3 bases, with 15 bases between them. Per the germline V gene, CDR1 is SGHTA and CDR2 is FQGNSA. This CDR3 comprises 15 residues. For the CDR3, the DNA is TGTGCCAGCAGTTTGAGGGGGTTGGTTGGAAACACCATATATTTT. Translated: CASSLRGLVGNTIYF.

The chain links TRBV5-1 to TRBJ2-2; either TRBD1 or TRBD2 may supply D (5 bases each). This CDR3 has 15 residues. The V and J ends lost 5 bases and 2 bases respectively, with 13 bases between them. Germline CDR1 reads SGHRS; CDR2 reads YFSETQ. The CDR3 DNA reads as TGCGCCAGCAGGTCTGGGACGACAAACACCGGGGAGCTGTTTTTT. Protein: CASRSGTTNTGELFF.

The J gene is TRBJ1-3, the V gene TRBV28, with 7 bases matching TRBD1. The germline gives CDR1 MDHEN, CDR2 SYDVKM. This CDR3 has 15 residues. V dropped 7 bases and J dropped 0; count of bases not matched to a gene: 6. CDR3 in DNA: TGTGCCAGCACCCGGGACAGCAACTCTGGAAACACCATATATTTT. Amino acids: CASTRDSNSGNTIYF.

This chain links TRBV3-1 (or the pseudogene TRBV3-2) with TRBJ2-7; D not resolved. The CDR3 has 12 residues. Trimming cost V 1 base and J 11 bases, with 12 bases left between them. Germline assignment: CDR1 LGHDT and CDR2 YNNKEL (reference sequence). The CDR3 sequence is CASSQGNNAKYF. In nucleotides, the CDR3 is TGTGCCAGCAGCCAAGGTAACAACGCGAAGTACTTC.

The CDR3 coding sequence is TGTGCCAGCAGCGTAGTCCCAGGACAGGGGCCCACCTCTCAGGGCTACACCTTC. It translates to CASSVVPGQGPTSQGYTF. This rearrangement joins TRBV9 to TRBJ1-2; the match to TRBD1 covers 9 bases. The CDR3 has 18 amino acids. Per the germline V gene, CDR1 is SGDLS and CDR2 is YYNGEE. The J segment lost 8 bases and the V segment lost 0 bases, leaving 17 bases of the junction unmatched.

This clone was detected only a few times. This chain links TRBV18 with TRBJ2-7; the match to TRBD2 covers 15 bases. The CDR3 spans 16 residues. Germline CDR1 KGHSH, CDR2 LQKENI. Germline trimming cut 6 bases from V and 0 bases from J; bases unmatched to any gene: 3. The CDR3 loop reads CASSPGLAGGSYEQYF. CDR3 nucleotides: TGTGCCAGCTCCCCGGGACTAGCGGGGGGCTCCTACGAGCAGTACTTC.

The chain carries TRBV29-1 and TRBJ1-2; D is undetermined. In germline, CDR1 is SQVTM, CDR2 ANQGSEA. The germline V and J ends were trimmed by 4 bases and 4 bases, with 19 bases remaining between them. The CDR3 is 15 amino acids. The DNA for the CDR3 is TGCAGCGTTGCGGAGGGAGGGATTATACTCTATGGCTACACCTTC. Its protein is CSVAEGGIILYGYTF.

This clone was found a few times. CDR3 sequence reads: CASSLMGNYGYTF. Written as DNA, the CDR3 is TGTGCCAGCAGTCTAATGGGAAACTATGGCTACACCTTC. This chain links TRBV7-9 with TRBJ1-2; D unresolved. Germline assignment: CDR1 SEHNR and CDR2 FQNEAQ (reference sequence). V was pared by 6 bases and J by 2 bases, with 10 bases between. The CDR3 totals 13 residues.

This chain links TRBV9 with TRBJ2-2; 10 nucleotides align to TRBD2. Germline CDR1 and CDR2: SGDLS and YYNGEE. CDR3 size: 17 residues. With V trimmed by 1 base and J by 4 bases, 7 bases remained unmatched. The CDR3 sequence is CASSVQAGGPGTGELFF. In DNA form, the CDR3 reads TGTGCCAGCAGCGTACAAGCGGGGGGGCCGGGCACCGGGGAGCTGTTTTTT.

This clone was counted once. The chain couples TRBV20-1 to TRBJ2-3; no clear D. Germline-derived CDR1 and CDR2 are DFQATT and SNEGSKA (reference sequence). Trimming pared 4 bases from V and 3 bases from J, leaving 5 bases between. The CDR3 loop spans 11 amino acids. The CDR3 coding sequence is TGCAGTGCTACCTCGACAGATACGCAGTATTTT. Translating gives CSATSTDTQYF.

This clone was seen just once. CDR3 residues: CASSQVSGQGARGTEAFF. The CDR3 DNA is TGTGCCAGCAGCCAAGTATCAGGACAGGGGGCTCGGGGGACTGAAGCTTTCTTT. The chain employs TRBV3-1 (or the pseudogene TRBV3-2) and TRBJ1-1; TRBD1 matches 11 bases. The V gene end was trimmed by 1 base and the J gene end by 5 bases; junction bases not matched to a gene: 12. CDR3 length equals 18 residues. The germline gives CDR1 LGHDT, CDR2 YNNKEL (reference sequence).

This clone was detected only once. The chain employs TRBV5-8 and TRBJ2-2, with a weak D call TRBD1 (5 bases). Trimming stripped 5 bases from V and 4 bases from J, with 9 bases between. This CDR3 spans 13 amino acids. CDR1 is SGHTS and CDR2 is YDEGEE in the germline V gene. The CDR3 DNA reads TGTGCCAGCAGAAGGGGCGCCACCGGGGAGCTGTTTTTT. Translating it yields CASRRGATGELFF. The variable domain in full, completed from reference TRBV5-8 and TRBJ2-2, reads EAGVTQSPTHLIKTRGQQATLRCSPISGHTSVYWYQQALGLGLQFLLWYDEGEERNRGNFPPRFSGRQFPNYSSELNVNALELEDSALYLCASRRGATGELFFGEGSRLTVL.

The gene calls are TRBV5-3 and TRBJ1-1, with D unresolved. TRBV5-3 qualifies as an ORF whose function is uncertain. The CDR3 contains 13 residues. Trimming removed 4 bases at V and 1 base at J, with 8 bases between. The CDR3 spells CARSPSKNTEAFF. Here the CDR3 DNA reads TGTGCCAGAAGCCCCTCCAAGAACACTGAAGCTTTCTTT.

This clone was seen a few times. The V and J genes are TRBV6-6 and TRBJ1-2, with 7 bases matching TRBD1. Germline CDR1 is MNHNY and CDR2 is SVGAGI (reference sequence). The V gene end was trimmed by 6 bases and the J gene end by 1 base; junction bases not matched to a gene: 5. This CDR3 spans 14 amino acids. The CDR3 reads CASRGRDSNYGYTF. CDR3 bases: TGTGCCAGCAGGGGTCGGGACAGTAACTATGGCTACACCTTC.

The V gene is TRBV28, the J gene TRBJ1-1; D ambiguous. Trimming shortened V by 2 bases and J by 0 bases, and 7 bases separated the two germline ends. The CDR3 consists of 14 residues. CDR1 is MDHEN and CDR2 is SYDVKM in the germline V gene. The CDR3 DNA follows: TGTGCCAGCAGTTTAAAGAGACTGAACACTGAAGCTTTCTTT. Translating gives CASSLKRLNTEAFF.

This chain uses TRBV18 with TRBJ2-3; 12 bases line up with TRBD1. Germline V gene data show CDR1 as KGHSH and CDR2 as LQKENI. Trimming removed 8 bases from V and 2 bases from J; junction bases left unmatched: 5. The CDR3 consists of 15 residues. CDR3 sequence: CASAGTGGPTDTQYF. CDR3 DNA sequence: TGTGCCAGCGCCGGGACAGGGGGCCCCACAGATACGCAGTATTTT.

Regarding this clone: Other DNA variants within this sample encode the same CDR3. The chain couples TRBV7-9 to TRBJ2-7; 7 nucleotides align to TRBD1. The CDR3 contains 14 residues. The V segment lost 2 bases and the J segment 2 bases; nucleotides outside the gene matches: 3. Germline loops: CDR1 SEHNR, CDR2 FQNEAQ (reference sequence). The CDR3, as DNA: TGTGCCAGCAGCTTAAGCCAGGGGGCCTACGAGCAGTACTTC. This sequence encodes CASSLSQGAYEQYF.